This T cell receptor (beta chain) was retrieved from a study of cytomegalovirus exposure and HLA in healthy donors. The PCR had 60 Vbeta and 13 Jbeta primers. Data came from immunoSEQ multiplex PCR; TCRdb stores just in-frame clones and leaves some out. This table holds approximately 150,000 clones, 70% found once. CDR1 is GTSNPN and CDR2 is SVGIG in the germline V gene (reference sequence). With 5 bases clipped from V and 6 bases from J, the junction kept 5 bases outside the gene matches. The CDR3 covers 13 residues. This clone has a single count. The chain uses TRBV30 and TRBJ1-5, with 9 bases matching TRBD1. The receptor comes from a man aged 18 to 30 in good health and CMV-seropositive. The sample comprised PBMCs. The chain's CDR3 is CAWGDREGQPQHF. The CDR3 coding sequence is TGTGCCTGGGGGGACAGGGAGGGTCAGCCCCAGCATTTT.